This TCR beta chain was sequenced during a study of blood T cell repertoires in COVID-19. Background on the study: PBMCs, B-cell-depleted T cells, or T cells provided the cDNA or gDNA that made up the material.

This clone occurred a few times. Assay: immunoSEQ multiplex PCR; the TCRdb copy retains only in-frame clones and omits some. In the table there are 150,000 or so clones, 65% to 85% of which are singletons. The CDR3 is 15 residues long. The junction had 3 bases not matched to a gene; V was cut back by 4 bases and J by 3 bases. Per the germline V gene, CDR1 is SEHNR and CDR2 is FQNEAQ (reference sequence). This TCR derives from a man between 60 and 75 years old with active or convalescent COVID-19. Sequenced: peripheral blood. The rearrangement uses TRBV7-9 and TRBJ1-5; 10 bases fit TRBD1. The CDR3 loop reads CASSSDRGANQPQHF. The CDR3, as DNA: TGTGCCAGCAGCTCGGACAGGGGGGCCAATCAGCCCCAGCATTTT. The entire variable domain, with the rest obtained from reference TRBV7-9 and TRBJ1-5, is as follows: DTGVSQNPRHKITKRGQNVTFRCDPISEHNRLYWYRQTLGQGPEFLTYFQNEAQLEKSRLLSDRFSAERPKGSFSTLEIQRTEQGDSAMYLCASSSDRGANQPQHFGDGTRLSIL.